The 2 T cell receptor beta chains below all came from one sample that was sequenced in a study of blood T cell repertoires in COVID-19. TCRdb keeps only in-frame clones here, not all; method: immunoSEQ multiplex PCR. The table shows over 35,000 clones, with 65% to 90% occurring only once. Sequenced: peripheral blood. The origin of the receptors is a human donor in a cohort sampled during active COVID-19.

The V and J genes are TRBV11-2 and TRBJ2-1; 10 nucleotides match TRBD2. The CDR3 is made up of 14 amino acids. With V trimmed by 5 bases and J by 8 bases, 6 bases remained unmatched. CDR1 is SGHAT and CDR2 is FQNNGV in the germline V gene. The CDR3 here is CASSLRSGGDEQFF. CDR3 nucleotides: TGTGCCAGCAGCCTCCGGAGCGGGGGGGATGAGCAGTTCTTC.

This chain uses TRBV27 with TRBJ2-3, with TRBD2 matching 8 bases. CDR3 length: 15 amino acids. V gave up 4 bases and J gave up 4 bases; unmatched junction bases: 7. CDR1 is MNHEY, CDR2 SMNVEV, per germline (reference sequence). The chain's CDR3 is CASSSVGRGPDTQYF. CDR3 coding DNA: TGTGCCAGCAGTTCGGTCGGGAGGGGACCAGATACGCAGTATTTT.